Following are 10 T cell receptor beta chains from one sample sequenced in a study of neurological immune-mediated disorders. One entry per CDR3 protein, called by TCRdb with MiXCR from the 5' RACE reads. The table has 55,000 to 75,000 distinct CDR3 sequences, roughly 2.5% seen once; the top ten hold around 3%. Material for sequencing was PBMCs. The receptors come from a man between 45 and 60 years old with multiple sclerosis.

This clonotype has at least ten counts. The CDR3 nucleotides read TGTGCCAGCAGCGTAGGTCTGGACAGTACCTACGAGCAGTACTTC. Translation: CASSVGLDSTYEQYF. This chain joins TRBV9 and TRBJ2-7, with D possibly matching TRBD1 (6 bases). Germline lookup yields CDR1 SGDLS and CDR2 YYNGEE. This CDR3 has 15 residues. The V end lost 0 bases, the J end lost 2 bases, and 12 bases lay between the germline ends.

This clonotype was recorded many times. The chain links TRBV10-3 to TRBJ1-3, with no clear D. This CDR3 is 16 amino acids long. The V end lost 8 bases, the J end lost 0 bases, and 17 bases lay between the germline ends. Germline CDR1 ENHRY, CDR2 SYGVKD. The CDR3 sequence: CAIASRQDRSGNTIYF. The CDR3 DNA is TGTGCCATCGCATCCCGGCAGGACCGCTCTGGAAACACCATATATTTT.

Ten or more counts support this clonotype. This chain connects TRBV10-3 to TRBJ1-1; tentatively, D is TRBD1 (5 bases). The CDR3 is 14 amino acids. Germline CDR1 ENHRY, CDR2 SYGVKD. Trimming stripped 4 bases from V and 1 base from J, with 10 bases between. The CDR3 loop reads CAISVEGKNTEAFF. In nucleotides, the CDR3 is TGTGCCATCAGTGTTGAGGGGAAGAACACTGAAGCTTTCTTT.

This clonotype was seen ten or more times. This sequence joins TRBV29-1 and TRBJ2-1; 15 nucleotides agree with TRBD2. Germline-derived CDR1 and CDR2 are SQVTM and ANQGSEA. The CDR3 is 15 amino acids. J gave up 3 bases and V 6 bases, and 3 bases lay outside the gene matches. CDR3 coding DNA: TGCAGCGTGGGGACTAGCGGGGGGTTCTACAATGAGCAGTTCTTC. It encodes CSVGTSGGFYNEQFF.

This clonotype was counted at least ten times. V and J are TRBV6-2 or TRBV6-3 and TRBJ2-5; 11 bases line up with TRBD2. V was clipped by 6 bases and J by 5 bases; unmatched bases: 8. Germline lookup yields CDR1 MNHEY and CDR2 SVGEGT. This CDR3 contains 15 residues. The CDR3: CASRSSGGVWETQYF. For the CDR3, the DNA is TGTGCCAGCAGAAGTAGCGGGGGGGTCTGGGAGACCCAGTACTTC.

This clonotype was found many times. The chain is built from TRBV20-1 and TRBJ2-2; D possibly corresponds to TRBD2 (6 bases). The germline gives CDR1 DFQATT, CDR2 SNEGSKA (reference sequence). The V end lost 3 bases, the J end lost 6 bases, and 14 bases lay between the germline ends. The CDR3 is made up of 14 amino acids. CDR3 nucleotides: TGCAGTGCTAGGAGCCAAGGAGGGCCCGGGGAGCTGTTTTTT. Its protein product is CSARSQGGPGELFF.

This clonotype was seen many times. The chain has TRBV9 and TRBJ2-1; TRBD1 matches 8 bases. The CDR3 length is 16 residues. Germline V gene lookup returns CDR1 SGDLS and CDR2 YYNGEE. The J segment lost 8 bases and the V segment lost 4 bases, leaving 14 bases of the junction unmatched. The CDR3 nucleotides read TGTGCCAGCAGCTTCCGATCGACAGGGGCAGGGGATGAGCAGTTCTTC. It specifies CASSFRSTGAGDEQFF.

At least ten counts were recorded for this clonotype. The V and J genes are TRBV6-5 and TRBJ1-2; 7 bases are a match to TRBD1. Germline values: CDR1 MNHEY, CDR2 SVGAGI. This CDR3 is built from 12 residues. Trimming took 6 bases from V and 8 from J; bases not matched to a gene: 6. Written as DNA, the CDR3 is TGTGCCAGCAGCGAGGGGGCATGGGGCTACACCTTC. It is translated as CASSEGAWGYTF.

This clonotype was found many times. The rearrangement uses TRBV5-6 and TRBJ2-1; 8 positions agree with TRBD1. The CDR3 spans 16 residues. Germline V gene sequence: CDR1 SGHDT, CDR2 YYEEEE. The V segment lost 3 bases and the J segment 0 bases; nucleotides outside the gene matches: 5. In nucleotides, the CDR3 is TGTGCCAGCAGCTCGATCCAGGGGGCCTCCTACAATGAGCAGTTCTTC. As protein: CASSSIQGASYNEQFF.

V and J are TRBV20-1 and TRBJ2-3; TRBD2 agrees at 7 bases. The trim removed 8 bases at V and 5 bases at J, leaving 13 bases unmatched. The CDR3 spans 14 residues. Germline lookup yields CDR1 DFQATT and CDR2 SNEGSKA (reference sequence). The CDR3 here is CSTKAGLGGDTQYF. CDR3 nucleotide sequence: TGCAGTACCAAAGCGGGATTGGGGGGAGATACGCAGTATTTT.